This T cell receptor (beta chain) originates from a study of identical twins (dated by TCRdb to the mid-2010s). Some background on the complete study: The study deep-sequenced TCR alpha and beta repertoires from monozygotic twins, unrelated adults of various ages and cord blood to test whether fetal clonotypes persist. Replicate twin experiments were performed at different times using different library preparation protocols to rule out contamination.

Study-level results and caveats: Recombination models systematically underestimated out-of-frame TCR alpha sharing in monozygotic twins but agreed with sharing between unrelated individuals. Fewer insertions were carried by abundant cord blood beta clonotypes; a weaker similar trend was observed in young adult naive repertoires, while no such trend was observed in memory repertoires. Because the same donors could not be followed over many years, the conclusions depended on cross-sectional statistical analysis. The excess sharing between twins in beta out-of-frame sequences was weaker because fewer shared sequences reduced the signal-to-noise ratio. Zero-insertion analyses could be partly confounded by invariant T cells such as MAIT and iNKT, though diverse VJ usage argued against such confounding for most clonotypes. Compared with coincidental sharing between unrelated individuals, out-of-frame TCR alpha sequences shared between twins had an excess of sequences with low generation probability.

The CDR3 contains 14 residues, cysteine and phenylalanine counted. Solely the CDR3 DNA is kept, with 42 bases framed from the first base. V ends up 3 bases short and J 8 bases short, with an unmatched junction base count of 8. All donors were healthy Caucasians. Three pairs of female monozygotic twins, all aged roughly 18 to 29 years, made up the twin cohort. Peripheral blood mononuclear cells were used as the source from which RNA for TCR libraries was isolated. Libraries were built with 5' RACE. TCRdb shows the sequencer as Illumina HiSeq 2000. Template switching added a universal primer binding site, and the final cDNA carried a unique molecular identifier that allowed TCR cDNA molecules to be counted accurately. Specific primers in the conserved constant-segment region were used to synthesize first-strand cDNA for the TCR alpha and beta chains. Each cDNA library was double barcoded, with a SMART-Mk sample barcode plus Illumina barcodes, to control for contamination. TruSeq adapter sequences along with Illumina sample barcodes were introduced in two successive PCR steps. TCR alpha and beta cDNA libraries were sequenced on the Illumina HiSeq platform with custom primers. The authors processed their data as follows. MiGEC processed the raw reads to extract unique molecular identifiers, while MiXCR was used to determine the CDR3 positions. For each individual, recombination models were inferred using an EM algorithm with the repgenHMM and IGoR tools. The tcR package in R was used for shared clonotype analysis, with sharing normalized by the product of cloneset sizes. To study raw recombination without the effects of thymic and clonal selection, out-of-frame nonproductive sequences were analyzed. TCRdb trimmed the raw reads at Q25, called clones with MiXCR and kept productive beta chains. Each entry merges the rows of one CDR3 protein and shows their most common DNA and genes. It is TCRdb's table, rather than the study itself, that gives the V and J calls and clone size. The sample has around 650,000 distinct CDR3 sequences on record, 7% to 7.5% of them singletons. The ten top clones hold 1.6% of the sample.

There are a few counts of this clonotype. No antigen is known for it. No much larger clone exists at a distance of one base, and base qualities are not known. Separately, the same data were catalogued under a study of yellow fever vaccine responses in identical twins. The second publication reports: According to the authors, in identical twins the way T cells responded to vaccination appeared partly convergent and partly personalized. In the study, vaccine-responding T cell clones were precisely tracked in identical twins.

The source material was PBMCs. The receptor chain draws on TRBV12-3 or TRBV12-4 and TRBJ1-1, with 8 junctional bases fitting TRBD1. This TCR was sampled from a woman aged 18-29 years in good health. The bases read TGTGCCAGCAGTTTGAGACAGGGGACGTGGGAAGCTTTCTTT. This translates into CASSLRQGTWEAFF.